This record covers a single TCR beta chain. Its antigen is as yet unknown. These data belong to a study of T cell responses to AZD1222 COVID-19 vaccine. Broader study findings: Repertoires were collected only later (after the peak T cell response had occurred). Vaccine-associated CD4 TCRs spanned spike, dominant at 160-218 and 743-854. Only a handful of individuals given AZD1222 were seropositive at baseline. Donors in the cohort were predominantly white British and more often female, and clonal diversity was possibly underestimated.

The CDR3 is 16 amino acids. V gave up 1 base and J gave up 4 bases, with 13 bases separating them. CDR1 and CDR2 (germline): SGHTA, FQGNSA. Sequencing used immunoSEQ multiplex PCR; TCRdb keeps in-frame clones, though not all of them. The sample has about 84,000 clones, approximately 92% seen once. The chain has TRBV7-2 and TRBJ1-4, with D hard to call. The specimen was peripheral blood, collected on day 0 of AZD1222 vaccination. This TCR came from an adult in good health. The CDR3 region has the DNA TGTGCCAGCAGCTTAGGAGCGAGGAAGAATAATGAAAAACTGTTTTTT. It is translated as CASSLGARKNNEKLFF.